The 10 T cell receptor beta chains presented below share a single source sample, sequenced in a study of radiation and T cells in renal cell carcinoma. Profiling relied on immunoSEQ multiplex PCR, and the TCRdb table lists in-frame clones only, not all of them. The sample holds 19,000 or so clones; approximately 59% are singletons and the top ten take roughly 30%. Regarding treatment: treatment-naive control, cytoreductive nephrectomy. Sequencing was performed on tumor tissue, taken from a patient whose treatment was nephrectomy without radiotherapy. These TCRs come from a man aged 45-65 years with renal cell carcinoma.

The V gene is TRBV2, the J gene TRBJ1-5; 7 bases fit TRBD1. Germline V gene sequence: CDR1 SNHLY, CDR2 FYNNEI. With V trimmed by 8 bases and J by 3 bases, 10 bases remained unmatched. The CDR3 totals 15 residues. CDR3 sequence (DNA): TGTGCCAGCGAGCCAGGGACAGCTTACAATCAGCCCCAGCATTTT. Protein sequence: CASEPGTAYNQPQHF.

This clone was observed a handful of times. The chain joins TRBV7-9 to TRBJ2-1, with 7 bases identical to TRBD1. Germline V lookup: CDR1 SEHNR, CDR2 FQNEAQ (reference sequence). V was clipped by 5 bases and J by 9 bases; unmatched bases: 10. The CDR3 has 14 amino acids. CDR3 amino acids: CASSHGTALAEQFF. Written as DNA, the CDR3 is TGTGCCAGCAGCCATGGGACAGCCCTTGCTGAGCAGTTCTTC.

The rearrangement links TRBV15 to TRBJ1-3, with a tentative D call TRBD1 (5 bases). This CDR3 is 11 amino acids long. Trimming left V 8 bases short and J 3 bases short, with 5 bases between. Germline-derived CDR1 and CDR2 are LNHNV and YYDKDF (reference sequence). This chain's CDR3 is CATGGGNTIYF. Written as DNA, the CDR3 is TGTGCCACCGGGGGTGGAAACACCATATATTTT.

The chain combines TRBV10-3 with TRBJ2-5; 7 nucleotides match TRBD2. The CDR3 length is 14 residues. Germline-derived CDR1 and CDR2 are ENHRY and SYGVKD. The trim removed 6 bases at V and 3 bases at J, leaving 7 bases unmatched. For the CDR3, the DNA is TGTGCCATCAGATCCGCCGCGGGAGAAGAGACCCAGTACTTC. Encoded protein: CAIRSAAGEETQYF.

J is TRBJ2-1 and V is TRBV7-8, with D possibly TRBD2 on 7 matching bases. The V end was cut by 7 bases, the J end by 3 bases, with 13 bases between. The CDR3 spans 14 residues. The germline V gene encodes CDR1 SGHVS and CDR2 FQNEAQ. The CDR3 bases are TGTGCCAGCACCATAGGGGGGGTCTACAATGAGCAGTTCTTC. Residues: CASTIGGVYNEQFF.

This clone occurred many times. The chain employs TRBV28 and TRBJ1-2; 9 bases agree with TRBD1. The CDR3 extends over 13 amino acids. V shed 4 bases and J 8 bases; nucleotides not matched to a gene: 5. The germline gives CDR1 MDHEN, CDR2 SYDVKM. The CDR3 reads CASSSNTGGGYTF. In nucleotides, the CDR3 is TGTGCCAGCAGTTCCAATACAGGGGGCGGCTACACCTTC.

The chain combines TRBV9 with TRBJ2-1; 7 positions agree with TRBD1. CDR3 length: 15 residues. Trimming at V came to 3 bases and at J to 4 bases, leaving 7 bases not matched to a gene. Germline-derived CDR1 and CDR2 are SGDLS and YYNGEE. The CDR3, as DNA: TGTGCCAGCAGCGCCGGACAGGCCTCTTACAATGAGCAGTTCTTC. It translates to CASSAGQASYNEQFF.

The chain has TRBV7-9 and TRBJ1-1, with 11 bases aligning to TRBD1. V shed 1 base, J shed 4 bases, and the junction held 5 bases outside the gene matches. This CDR3 comprises 16 residues. CDR1 and CDR2 (germline): SEHNR, FQNEAQ (reference sequence). The CDR3 DNA is TGTGCCAGCAGCTTAGAGCTTGGGACAGGGGGCACTGAAGCTTTCTTT. It is translated as CASSLELGTGGTEAFF. Using reference TRBV7-9 and TRBJ1-1 for the parts outside the CDR3, the full variable domain is DTGVSQNPRHKITKRGQNVTFRCDPISEHNRLYWYRQTLGQGPEFLTYFQNEAQLEKSRLLSDRFSAERPKGSFSTLEIQRTEQGDSAMYLCASSLELGTGGTEAFFGQGTRLTVV.

This clone was seen a single time. The V gene is TRBV7-2, the J gene TRBJ1-6; tentative D call: TRBD1 (5 bases). The CDR3 has 15 residues. In germline, CDR1 is SGHTA, CDR2 FQGNSA. The V gene lost 0 bases and the J gene lost 15 bases, with 18 bases spanning the gap. As DNA, the CDR3 is TGTGCCAGCAGCTTAGCGTCAGGGATCTTTGAGGACCTCCACTTT. The encoded protein is CASSLASGIFEDLHF.

CDR3: CASSFPARKLFF. In DNA form, the CDR3 reads TGTGCCAGCAGCTTCCCTGCTCGAAAACTGTTTTTT. V gene TRBV5-8 combines with J gene TRBJ1-4; no clear D. This CDR3 comprises 12 residues. CDR1 and CDR2 from the germline V gene are SGHTS and YDEGEE. Trimming removed 2 bases at V and 10 bases at J, with 9 bases between.